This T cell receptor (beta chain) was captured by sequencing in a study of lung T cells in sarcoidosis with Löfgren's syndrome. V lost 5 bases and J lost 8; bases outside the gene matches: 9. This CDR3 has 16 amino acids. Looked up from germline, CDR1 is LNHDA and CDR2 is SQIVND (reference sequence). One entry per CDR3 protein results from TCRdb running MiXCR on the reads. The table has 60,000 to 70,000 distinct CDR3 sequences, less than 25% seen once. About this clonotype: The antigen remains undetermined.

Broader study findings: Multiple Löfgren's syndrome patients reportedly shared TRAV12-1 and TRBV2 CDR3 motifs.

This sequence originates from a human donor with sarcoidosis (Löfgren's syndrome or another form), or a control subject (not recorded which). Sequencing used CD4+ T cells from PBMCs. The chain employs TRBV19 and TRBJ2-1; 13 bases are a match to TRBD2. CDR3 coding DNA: TGTGCCAGTAGTGTGACTAGCGGGAGGCCGTACGATGAGCAGTTCTTC. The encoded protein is CASSVTSGRPYDEQFF.